These 13 T cell receptor beta chains were sequenced from one sample in a study of blood T cells in healthy people across ages. A second roughly 6 to 11 cycle PCR used barcoded and J-beta primers. TCRdb re-analysed the 5' RACE reads in MiXCR, keeping a single row per CDR3 protein. The data show roughly 680,000 distinct CDR3 sequences, 20% to 25% seen once. The material sequenced was blood. All receptors come from a man aged 65 to 85 in good health.

In this sample, this clonotype turned up many times. The rearrangement uses TRBV29-1 and TRBJ2-5, with D tentatively TRBD1 (6 bases). Trimming cost V 2 bases and J 1 base, with 14 bases left between them. The germline gives CDR1 SQVTM, CDR2 ANQGSEA. This CDR3 comprises 15 residues. CDR3 DNA: TGCAGCGTTGAAATCTGGCAGGGGACCCAAGAGACCCAGTACTTC. It codes for CSVEIWQGTQETQYF.

This clonotype came up many times. A read error may account for a junction end that differs from germline. The CDR3: CASSAENPKEKLFF. Written as DNA, the CDR3 is TGCGCCAGCAGCGCAGAGAACCCTAAGGAAAAACTGTTTTTT. The J gene is TRBJ1-4, the V gene TRBV5-1; D gene uncertain. This CDR3 region has 14 residues. CDR1 and CDR2 (germline): SGHRS, YFSETQ.

This clonotype was seen once. The junction shows a germline mismatch at one end, possibly a read error. V and J are TRBV20-1 and TRBJ1-5; TRBD1 might be the D (5 bases). This CDR3 region has 14 residues. Germline V gene lookup returns CDR1 DFQATT and CDR2 SNEGSKA (reference sequence). The CDR3 here is CSARDGQSNQPEHF. For the CDR3, the DNA is TGCAGTGCTAGAGACGGACAAAGCAATCAGCCCGAGCATTTT.

This clonotype was detected a few times. This chain links TRBV3-1 with TRBJ2-2; D is perhaps TRBD2 (6 bases). CDR1 is LGHDT, CDR2 YNNKEL, per germline (reference sequence). Trimming shortened V by 11 bases and J by 6 bases, and 16 bases separated the two germline ends. CDR3 length: 13 residues. CDR3 in amino acids: CAAGSGLPGELFF. Here the CDR3 DNA reads TGTGCCGCTGGAAGCGGGCTCCCCGGGGAGCTGTTTTTT.

V usage is TRBV4-1 and J usage is TRBJ2-1; the match to TRBD2 covers 8 bases. V was clipped by 0 bases and J by 10 bases; unmatched bases: 8. Germline CDR1 MGHRA, CDR2 YSYEKL. The CDR3 covers 15 residues. CDR3 bases: TGCGCCAGCAGCCAAGAGAACGGGAGGGTCGGCGAGCAGTTCTTC. This gives the protein CASSQENGRVGEQFF.

This clonotype has just a few counts. Here the CDR3 DNA reads TGTGCCAGCAGCTTAAGGGGGACGGACCAAGAGACCCAGTACTTC. This sequence encodes CASSLRGTDQETQYF. V gene TRBV7-3 combines with J gene TRBJ2-5; D assignment may be TRBD1 or TRBD2 (5 bases each). From germline, CDR1 is SGHTA and CDR2 FQGTGA. The CDR3 is 15 amino acids. V dropped 1 base and J dropped 0 bases, with 9 bases sitting between them. Using reference TRBV7-3 and TRBJ2-5 for the parts outside the CDR3, the full variable domain is GAGVSQTPSNKVTEKGKYVELRCDPISGHTALYWYRQSLGQGPEFLIYFQGTGAADDSGLPNDRFFAVRPEGSVSTLKIQRTERGDSAVYLCASSLRGTDQETQYFGPGTRLLVL.

This clonotype was counted many times. The chain joins TRBV20-1 to TRBJ2-2; 9 nucleotides match TRBD2. There are 13 residues in the CDR3. Trimming at V came to 6 bases and at J to 6 bases, leaving 5 bases not matched to a gene. Germline assignment: CDR1 DFQATT and CDR2 SNEGSKA (reference sequence). The CDR3 DNA reads TGCAGTGCCCTTACTAGCGGGCCCGGGGAGCTGTTTTTT. This translates into CSALTSGPGELFF.

The chain has TRBV3-1 and TRBJ1-4; D is unresolved. The CDR3 totals 15 residues. The V end lost 1 base, the J end lost 5 bases, and 11 bases lay between the germline ends. From germline, CDR1 is LGHDT and CDR2 YNNKEL (reference sequence). As DNA, the CDR3 is TGTGCCAGCAGCCAAGTGAATTCCAGGAATGAAAAACTGTTTTTT. This encodes CASSQVNSRNEKLFF.

This clonotype was found a few times. The V gene is TRBV7-2, the J gene TRBJ2-3, with D possibly being TRBD2 (5 bases). V was trimmed by 1 base and J by 2 bases, leaving 10 bases between them. Germline loops: CDR1 SGHTA, CDR2 FQGNSA. The CDR3 contains 15 residues. CDR3 DNA sequence: TGTGCCAGCAGCTTAGGTAGTCGGGACACAGATACGCAGTATTTT. It is translated as CASSLGSRDTDTQYF.

On this clonotype: An end of the junction does not agree with germline; a read error may underlie this. J is TRBJ2-1 and V is TRBV4-3; D gene uncertain. CDR1 LGHNA and CDR2 YSLEER come from the germline V gene. The CDR3 has 13 amino acids. The CDR3 bases are TGCGCCAGTAGCCAAGCTACGCCCGATGAGCAGTTCTTC. It specifies CASSQATPDEQFF.

The chain has TRBV28 and TRBJ2-5; 8 nucleotides agree with TRBD1. CDR3 size: 12 residues. Germline-derived CDR1 and CDR2 are MDHEN and SYDVKM. The CDR3 nucleotides read TGTGCGGCCGCAGGGGGCGAAGAGACCCAGTACTTC. This translates into CAAAGGEETQYF.

This clonotype was recorded at least ten times. This chain connects TRBV29-1 to TRBJ2-4; D is ambiguous. CDR3 length equals 12 residues. Deletions cut 7 bases from V and 4 bases from J, with 11 bases between. CDR1 is SQVTM and CDR2 is ANQGSEA in the germline V gene. CDR3 coding DNA: TGCAGCGCCGGTTGGGATAAAAACATTCAGTACTTC. This sequence encodes CSAGWDKNIQYF. The full variable domain, rest sourced from reference TRBV29-1 and TRBJ2-4, is SAVISQKPSRDICQRGTSLTIQCQVDSQVTMMFWYRQQPGQSLTLIATANQGSEATYESGFVIDKFPISRPNLTFSTLTVSNMSPEDSSIYLCSAGWDKNIQYFGAGTRLSVL.

In its sample, this clonotype was seen many times. This rearrangement joins TRBV5-1 to TRBJ2-6; D unclear. This CDR3 has 16 amino acids. Germline-derived CDR1 and CDR2 are SGHRS and YFSETQ. V was trimmed by 4 bases and J by 2 bases, leaving 13 bases between them. CDR3 nucleotides: TGCGCCAGCAGCCCGCGGTATGAACCTGGGGCCAACGTCCTGACTTTC. Its translation is CASSPRYEPGANVLTF. Variable domain in full (rest from reference TRBV5-1 and TRBJ2-6): KAGVTQTPRYLIKTRGQQVTLSCSPISGHRSVSWYQQTPGQGLQFLFEYFSETQRNKGNFPGRFSGRQFSNSRSEMNVSTLELGDSALYLCASSPRYEPGANVLTFGAGSRLTVL.